This T cell receptor beta chain was sequenced in a study of blood T cell repertoires in COVID-19. The ends were cut back, 6 bases at V and 1 base at J, with 10 bases in the middle. There are 14 residues in the CDR3. Per the germline V gene, CDR1 is LGHNT and CDR2 is FRNRAP. This clone was counted once. Generated by immunoSEQ multiplex PCR, the TCRdb table keeps only in-frame clones and is missing some. The sample records 120,000 to 150,000 clones, 80% to 85% being singletons. Sample: PBMCs or T cells enriched from blood (not recorded which). The TCR sequence derives from a woman aged 50 to 60 who had been exposed to COVID-19. The V call is TRBV12-5, the J call TRBJ2-1; D may be TRBD2 (5 bases). The CDR3 coding sequence is TGTGCTAGTGGATCGAGCGGTTCCTACAATGAGCAGTTCTTC. Translation gives CASGSSGSYNEQFF. The full variable domain, its missing parts supplied by reference TRBV12-5 and TRBJ2-1, is DARVTQTPRHKVTEMGQEVTMRCQPILGHNTVFWYRQTMMQGLELLAYFRNRAPLDDSGMPKDRFSAEMPDATLATLKIQPSEPRDSAVYFCASGSSGSYNEQFFGPGTRLTVL.